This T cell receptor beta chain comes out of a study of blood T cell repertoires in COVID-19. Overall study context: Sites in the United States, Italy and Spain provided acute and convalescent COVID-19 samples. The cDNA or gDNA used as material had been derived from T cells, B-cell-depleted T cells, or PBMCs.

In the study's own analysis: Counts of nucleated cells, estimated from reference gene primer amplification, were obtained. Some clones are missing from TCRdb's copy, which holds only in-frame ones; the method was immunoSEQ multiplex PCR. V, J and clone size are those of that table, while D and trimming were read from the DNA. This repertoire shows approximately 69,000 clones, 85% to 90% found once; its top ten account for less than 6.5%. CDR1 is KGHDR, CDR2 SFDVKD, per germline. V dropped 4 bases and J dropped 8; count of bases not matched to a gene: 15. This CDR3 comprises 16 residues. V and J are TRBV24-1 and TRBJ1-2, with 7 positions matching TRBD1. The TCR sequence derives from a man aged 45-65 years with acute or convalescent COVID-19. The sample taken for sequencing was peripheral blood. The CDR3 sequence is CATSDSARPGTVGYTF. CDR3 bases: TGTGCCACCAGTGACTCCGCTCGTCCCGGGACAGTGGGCTACACCTTC.